These T cell receptor beta chains were read from a single sample in a study of response to subunit inactivated influenza vaccine. TCRdb reprocessed the RT-PCR reads with MiXCR, giving one entry per CDR3 protein. The sample has some 500,000 distinct CDR3 sequences; approximately 12% are singletons. Sequenced here: PBMCs from blood, sampled 40 to 50 days after vaccination. These receptors came from a man aged 45-60 years who received an inactivated influenza vaccine. The CDR3 runs from the conserved cysteine through the conserved F or W. The order of the fields is CDR3 length, clone size, D gene, J gene, V gene, CDR3 DNA, CDR3 protein. The D gene is left open where the match is weak. Clone size, where shown, is once, few, many, or a class for clones that have expanded.

length: 15
size: NA
D: NA
J: TRBJ1-6
V: TRBV5-5
DNA: TGTGCCACCATGATAGCAAGCTCCTATAATTCACCCCTCCACTTT
CDR3: CATMIASSYNSPLHF

length: 12
size: many
D: NA
J: TRBJ2-7
V: TRBV6-5
DNA: TGTGCCAGCAGTACAGGTCCCTTCGAGCAGTACTTC
CDR3: CASSTGPFEQYF

length: 16
size: many
D: NA
J: TRBJ2-7
V: TRBV5-1
DNA: TGCGCCAGCAGCCTGGACAGCCCAAGGAGCTCCTACGAGCAGTACTTC
CDR3: CASSLDSPRSSYEQYF

length: 14
size: many
D: NA
J: TRBJ2-7
V: TRBV20-1
DNA: TGCAGTGCTAAGAGCAGGCCAGCCGACCACGAGCAGTACTTC
CDR3: CSAKSRPADHEQYF

length: 13
size: few
D: NA
J: TRBJ1-1
V: TRBV28
DNA: TGTGCCAGCAGTTTTTCGTGGAGCACTGAAGCTTTCTTT
CDR3: CASSFSWSTEAFF

length: 15
size: few
D: TRBD1
J: TRBJ2-7
V: TRBV25-1
DNA: TGTGCCAGCAGTGACCCCGGGACAGCTTCCTACGAGCAGTACTTC
CDR3: CASSDPGTASYEQYF

length: 15
size: NA
D: TRBD2
J: TRBJ2-3
V: TRBV10-3
DNA: TGTGCCATCAGTGGGGGACTAGCAGACACAGATACGCAGTATTTT
CDR3: CAISGGLADTDTQYF

length: 15
size: NA
D: NA
J: TRBJ2-1
V: TRBV7-8
DNA: TGTGCCAGCAGCTCCGAGGCTTCATACTACAATGAGCAGTTCTTC
CDR3: CASSSEASYYNEQFF

length: 19
size: NA
D: NA
J: TRBJ1-5
V: TRBV28
DNA: TGTGCCAGCCTCAGGTGGAATGGCCGGGACGGTCTATTCAATCAGCCCCAGCATTTT
CDR3: CASLRWNGRDGLFNQPQHF

length: 16
size: few
D: NA
J: TRBJ2-2
V: TRBV20-1
DNA: TGCAGTGCTAGTCCCTTACCGGGACTGGAAACCGGGGAGCTGTTTTTT
CDR3: CSASPLPGLETGELFF

length: 13
size: NA
D: TRBD2
J: TRBJ2-5
V: TRBV6-1
DNA: TGTGCCAGCAGAGATCTAGCGGAAGAGACCCAGTACTTC
CDR3: CASRDLAEETQYF

length: 14
size: few
D: TRBD2
J: TRBJ2-5
V: TRBV28
DNA: TGTGCCAGCAGTTTGCCAGCGGGGCAAGAGACCCAGTACTTC
CDR3: CASSLPAGQETQYF

length: 16
size: many
D: TRBD1
J: TRBJ2-5
V: TRBV4-3
DNA: TGCGCCAGCAGCCCTCAGTGGGACAGGGGGCCGGAGACCCAGTACTTC
CDR3: CASSPQWDRGPETQYF

length: 14
size: NA
D: NA
J: TRBJ2-3
V: TRBV10-3
DNA: TGTGCCATCAGGGAGACATATAGCACAGATACGCAGTATTTT
CDR3: CAIRETYSTDTQYF

length: 16
size: few
D: TRBD2
J: TRBJ2-1
V: TRBV5-1
DNA: TGCGCCAGCAGCGGGTCTGAGCGGGGCTCCTACAATGAGCAGTTCTTC
CDR3: CASSGSERGSYNEQFF

length: 16
size: NA
D: TRBD2
J: TRBJ2-3
V: TRBV5-1
DNA: TGCGCCAGCAGCCCACGACTAGCGGGAGGGTTCGATACGCAGTATTTT
CDR3: CASSPRLAGGFDTQYF

length: 21
size: few
D: TRBD1
J: TRBJ2-4
V: TRBV3-1
DNA: TGTGCCAGCAGCCAAGGCCTTCGGACAGGGGGCGTTGTGCTAGCCAAAAACATTCAGTACTTC
CDR3: CASSQGLRTGGVVLAKNIQYF

length: 15
size: few
D: NA
J: TRBJ1-1
V: TRBV12-3/TRBV12-4
DNA: TGTGCCAGCACTAAATCGACAGAAATGAACACTAAAGCTTTCTTT
CDR3: CASTKSTEMNTKAFF

length: 13
size: NA
D: NA
J: TRBJ2-1
V: TRBV4-1
DNA: TGCGCCAGCAGCCAAGAGAAGTACAATGAGCAGTTCTTC
CDR3: CASSQEKYNEQFF

length: 12
size: few
D: NA
J: TRBJ2-7
V: TRBV7-6
DNA: TGTGCCAGCAGAGGGTCTGGGAGCGAGCAGTACTTC
CDR3: CASRGSGSEQYF

length: 18
size: NA
D: TRBD2
J: TRBJ2-1
V: TRBV20-1
DNA: TGCAGTGCTAGGGACACCGGGACTAGCGCGATGCGGGGCAAGGAGCAGTTCTTC
CDR3: CSARDTGTSAMRGKEQFF

length: 13
size: NA
D: NA
J: TRBJ2-5
V: TRBV2
DNA: TGTGCCAGCAGTGAAAGCTCAAAAGAGACCCAGTACTTC
CDR3: CASSESSKETQYF

length: 13
size: NA
D: NA
J: TRBJ2-3
V: TRBV4-1
DNA: TGCGCCAGCAGCCGAACTTGGACAGATACGCAGTATTTT
CDR3: CASSRTWTDTQYF

length: 14
size: many
D: NA
J: TRBJ2-1
V: TRBV2
DNA: TGTGCCAGCAGGGAGGAAGACAGCTACAATGAGCAGTTCTTC
CDR3: CASREEDSYNEQFF

length: 14
size: few
D: NA
J: TRBJ1-2
V: TRBV7-9
DNA: TGTGCCAGCAGTGAACAAACAGGTTTCGGGGGCTACACCTTC
CDR3: CASSEQTGFGGYTF

length: 12
size: NA
D: NA
J: TRBJ2-7
V: TRBV4-1
DNA: TGCGCCAGCAGCTCTGATTACAACGAGCAGTACTTC
CDR3: CASSSDYNEQYF

length: 14
size: many
D: NA
J: TRBJ2-7
V: TRBV28
DNA: TGTGCCAGCAGGTATAGGGCGCCTTCCTACGAGCAGTACTTC
CDR3: CASRYRAPSYEQYF

length: 15
size: few
D: TRBD1
J: TRBJ2-1
V: TRBV15
DNA: TGTGCCACCAGCAGAGTTGGGGACAGGGTCTACGAGCAGTTCTTC
CDR3: CATSRVGDRVYEQFF

length: 16
size: once
D: TRBD1
J: TRBJ1-5
V: TRBV4-1
DNA: TGCGCCAGCAGCCGTTTGGGGACAGGGACCCAACAGCCCCAGCATTTT
CDR3: CASSRLGTGTQQPQHF

length: 17
size: few
D: TRBD2
J: TRBJ2-1
V: TRBV24-1
DNA: TGTGCCACCAGTGATTTCTTAGCGGGAGGGAACTACAATGAGCAGTTCTTC
CDR3: CATSDFLAGGNYNEQFF

length: 14
size: NA
D: TRBD1
J: TRBJ1-1
V: TRBV6-1
DNA: TGTGCCAGCACTAGGGACAGACTGAACACTGAAGCTTTCTTT
CDR3: CASTRDRLNTEAFF

length: 14
size: NA
D: TRBD2
J: TRBJ2-5
V: TRBV12-3/TRBV12-4
DNA: TGTGCCAGCAGGCACAGCGGGGGGGAAGAGACCCAGTACTTC
CDR3: CASRHSGGEETQYF

length: 14
size: few
D: NA
J: TRBJ2-7
V: TRBV6-5
DNA: TGTGCCAGCAGTTACCAACGACTGGGATACGAGCAGTACTTC
CDR3: CASSYQRLGYEQYF

length: 15
size: many
D: NA
J: TRBJ2-7
V: TRBV4-2
DNA: TGTGCCAGCAGCCATCGCCGGGACGGGTTCTACGAGCAGTACTTC
CDR3: CASSHRRDGFYEQYF

length: 16
size: many
D: TRBD2
J: TRBJ2-5
V: TRBV12-3/TRBV12-4
DNA: TGTGCCAGCAGCCGGATCCGGACTAGCGGCCAAGAGACCCAGTACTTC
CDR3: CASSRIRTSGQETQYF

length: 14
size: NA
D: TRBD1
J: TRBJ1-2
V: TRBV12-3/TRBV12-4
DNA: TGTGCCAGCAGTCACAGGACAGGCACAAGTGGCTACACCTTC
CDR3: CASSHRTGTSGYTF

length: 15
size: many
D: NA
J: TRBJ2-2
V: TRBV4-3
DNA: TGCGCCAGCAGCCAAGATGGAGGGGCGGCCGGGGAGCTGTTTTTT
CDR3: CASSQDGGAAGELFF

length: 12
size: few
D: NA
J: TRBJ1-4
V: TRBV2
DNA: TGTGCCAGCGGAGCTTTAGGGGAAAAACTGTTTTTT
CDR3: CASGALGEKLFF

length: 13
size: NA
D: NA
J: TRBJ2-3
V: TRBV10-3
DNA: TGTGCCATCCGGACTACCCTCTACGATACGCAGTATTTT
CDR3: CAIRTTLYDTQYF

length: 20
size: few
D: TRBD1
J: TRBJ2-1
V: TRBV24-1
DNA: TGTGCCACCAGTGACCAGAGACAGGGGGCGCCCAGTCAGGCCTACAATGAGCAGTTCTTC
CDR3: CATSDQRQGAPSQAYNEQFF

length: 16
size: NA
D: TRBD2
J: TRBJ2-1
V: TRBV7-3
DNA: TGTGCCAGCAGCTTAACGGGGACTAGCGACTACAATGAGCAGTTCTTC
CDR3: CASSLTGTSDYNEQFF

length: 18
size: NA
D: NA
J: TRBJ2-5
V: TRBV24-1
DNA: TGTGCCACCAGTGATCCCTCCCCGGTGGTGGGAATCCAAGAGACCCAGTACTTC
CDR3: CATSDPSPVVGIQETQYF

length: 16
size: many
D: NA
J: TRBJ2-4
V: TRBV28
DNA: TGTGCCAGCAGTTTAGCCGGACTGGGAGAGGAAAACATTCAGTACTTC
CDR3: CASSLAGLGEENIQYF

length: 14
size: NA
D: NA
J: TRBJ1-5
V: TRBV20-1
DNA: TGCAGTGCTATACCGGACAGTTTGAATCAGCCCCAGCATTTT
CDR3: CSAIPDSLNQPQHF

length: 16
size: many
D: NA
J: TRBJ1-2
V: TRBV7-9
DNA: TGTGCCAGCAGCCTACTAGGGCGTATAGCTAACTATGGCTACACCTTC
CDR3: CASSLLGRIANYGYTF